This T cell receptor (beta chain) was sequenced for a study of blood T cell repertoires in COVID-19. This clone was seen more than once but under ten times. While infection was still active, Seattle patients were enrolled and then followed longitudinally. Germline assignment: CDR1 MNHEY and CDR2 SMNVEV (reference sequence). The CDR3 is 15 residues long. Trimming stripped 5 bases from V and 6 bases from J, with 18 bases between. Clones were sequenced by immunoSEQ multiplex PCR, and TCRdb holds only the in-frame ones, with some missing. The sample shows approximately 250,000 clones, approximately 86% of them seen only once.

The TCR originated in a woman in her 70s with COVID-19, enrolled during active disease. The specimen was peripheral blood. The chain carries TRBV27 and TRBJ2-3; tentative D call: TRBD2 (6 bases). Written as DNA, the CDR3 is TGTGCCAGCAGTGCCCCGGGACTTCTACGGGATACGCAGTATTTT. It translates to CASSAPGLLRDTQYF.